This T cell receptor (beta chain) was profiled in a study of a mutant IDH1 vaccine in newly diagnosed glioma. Per the germline V gene, CDR1 is SQVTM and CDR2 is ANQGSEA. The ends were cut back, 6 bases at V and 4 bases at J, with 12 bases in the middle. The CDR3 spans 13 residues. Measured with immunoSEQ multiplex PCR; TCRdb has only the in-frame clones, and not every one. The sample holds about 88,000 clones, over 70% seen once. Time point noted: baseline, week 1 (first vaccination visit). Treatment defined: pre-vaccination baseline after standard-of-care therapy. Notes on this clone: Its target is unknown.

Findings and caveats of the study: Changes to the top peripheral T cell clonotypes appeared unrelated to pseudoprogression.

The clonotype was recovered from a man in his forties or fifties with glioma. Some clones in this sample may be carry-over from other donors' samples. The chain has TRBV29-1 and TRBJ1-4, with D perhaps matching TRBD1 (6 bases). The material sequenced was PBMCs, taken from a glioma patient treated with radiotherapy, temozolomide or both. CDR3 in DNA: TGCAGCGTGGGTTCAGGGGTTAATGAAAAACTGTTTTTT. It yields the protein CSVGSGVNEKLFF.